This T cell receptor (beta chain) is from a study of type 1 regulatory T cells. Study in general: T-allo10 is an in vitro-generated, Tr1-enriched CD4 T cell product specific for alloantigen.

TCRdb reprocessed the reads via MiXCR and lists one record per CDR3 protein. The data show some 100,000 distinct CDR3 sequences, around 30% seen once. Only a few counts were recorded for this clonotype. The CDR3 has 14 amino acids. Germline V lookup: CDR1 SGHTA, CDR2 FQGNSA. The V and J ends lost 1 base and 6 bases respectively, with 12 bases between them. V and J are TRBV7-2 and TRBJ1-2; D might be TRBD1 (5 bases). The sequencing sample was made of CD4+ T cells, either the whole sample or a sorted fraction (not recorded which). This sequence originates from a human donor in good health. The CDR3 sequence is CASSLDPTEDGYTF. The CDR3 coding sequence is TGTGCCAGCAGCTTAGACCCGACAGAGGATGGCTACACCTTC.